This T cell receptor (delta chain) emerged from a study of γδ T cells in repeated Plasmodium falciparum infection. For the study at large: Over 644 days, donors received four mosquito-bite P. falciparum NF54 infections. Timepoints: baseline, immediately before selected infections, and 21 days after every infection. Malian samples came from no-transmission periods or across acute febrile malaria episodes.

Flow sorting of PBMC yielded separate Vgamma9/Vdelta2+ and Vdelta2-negative gammadelta T cell populations for bulk repertoire analysis. TCRdb reanalyzed the multiplex PCR reads using CATT. Of about 93,000 delta-chain clones in the sample, approximately 0.92% were seen once. Regarding this clone: A far larger clone is one base from this, pointing to a likely read error. Additional DNA sequences in this sample encode the identical CDR3.

Germline V gives CDR1 GEAIGNYY, CDR2 EKD. Unmatched junction bases numbered 13, after V lost 0 bases and J lost 0 bases. The CDR3 is made up of 19 amino acids. V and J are TRDV2 and TRDJ1, with 9 bases aligning to TRDD3. Since TCRdb gives no J gene, matching the DNA to germline was used here to assign it. The sequence was collected from a pool of human donors (malaria-infected and uninfected, not separated). The sequenced sample was gamma-delta T cells from blood. CDR3 coding DNA: TGTGCCTGTGACACCTCCCATCCCTTGGGGGATAAGTACACCGATAAACTCATCTTT. This encodes CACDTSHPLGDKYTDKLIF.